This is a list of T cell receptor beta chains from one sample in a study of blood T cell repertoires in COVID-19. Produced via immunoSEQ multiplex PCR; TCRdb's table is partial and in-frame only. This table has about 240,000 clones, 75% to 90% appearing once. The sample taken for sequencing was peripheral blood. The origin of the receptors is a woman in her sixties or seventies with active or convalescent COVID-19. The CDR3 runs from the conserved cysteine through the conserved F or W. A D gene is named only where the DNA matches it firmly. Some rows have no size entry. The others give once, few or many, or a class for an expanded clone.

cdr3_length	clone_size	d_call	v_call	j_call	cdr3_nt	cdr3_aa
11	NA	NA	TRBV29-1	TRBJ1-2	TGCAGCGTGGGGGCTACCGATGGCTACACCTTC	CSVGATDGYTF
13	NA	NA	TRBV29-1	TRBJ1-3	TGCAGCGCCGTGAAACTTTCTGGAAACACCATATATTTT	CSAVKLSGNTIYF
15	NA	TRBD1	TRBV9	TRBJ2-3	TGTGCCAGCACTCCCGGGACAGGGATGCCAGATACGCAGTATTTT	CASTPGTGMPDTQYF
14	NA	NA	TRBV14	TRBJ2-2	TGTGCCAGCAGCCGCCTGCAGGGTATCGGGGAGCTGTTTTTT	CASSRLQGIGELFF
15	NA	NA	TRBV10-3	TRBJ1-2	TGTGCCATCAGTGAGGGGGCGGGAGCAATCTATGGCTACACCTTC	CAISEGAGAIYGYTF
15	NA	TRBD2	TRBV7-6	TRBJ2-3	TGTGCCAGCAGCCCCAGACTAGCAGGCACAGATACGCAGTATTTT	CASSPRLAGTDTQYF
15	NA	TRBD1	TRBV15	TRBJ1-1	TGTGCCACCAGCGGATCCGCAGGGGGTAGTACTGAAGCTTTCTTT	CATSGSAGGSTEAFF
14	NA	NA	TRBV3-1/TRBV3-2	TRBJ1-1	TGTGCCAGCAGCCAATTTGTTGACAGCACTGAAGCTTTCTTT	CASSQFVDSTEAFF
14	NA	TRBD1	TRBV19	TRBJ2-7	TGTGCCAGTAGTATAGCGGGACAGGGATACGAGCAGTACTTC	CASSIAGQGYEQYF
15	once	NA	TRBV19	TRBJ1-3	TGTGCCAGTAGTATAAGCGGGGTCTACGGAAACACCATATATTTT	CASSISGVYGNTIYF
15	NA	NA	TRBV3-1/TRBV3-2	TRBJ2-4	TGTGCCAGCAGCCAAGGTGCGCTAGCCAAAAACATTCAGTACTTC	CASSQGALAKNIQYF
15	NA	NA	TRBV5-4	TRBJ1-1	TGTGCCACCGGGACACCAAAGGGAATTAACACTGAAGCTTTCTTT	CATGTPKGINTEAFF
14	NA	NA	TRBV27	TRBJ2-2	TGTGCCAGCAGTTTATCAGACAGACCCGGGGAGCTGTTTTTT	CASSLSDRPGELFF
16	NA	TRBD1	TRBV4-3	TRBJ1-4	TGCGCCAGCAGCCAAGATCGACTCCAGGGGGGTGAAAAACTGTTTTTT	CASSQDRLQGGEKLFF
13	NA	TRBD1	TRBV18	TRBJ1-2	TGTGCCAGCGCGGGACAGGGGGGCTATGGCTACACCTTC	CASAGQGGYGYTF
18	NA	TRBD1	TRBV5-1	TRBJ1-2	TGCGCCAGCAGCTGGCGTGGACCGACAGGGGGCCGGGACTATGGCTACACCTTC	CASSWRGPTGGRDYGYTF
13	NA	TRBD1	TRBV5-1	TRBJ1-2	TGCGCCAGCGGAGTTACAGGGGGCCTGGGCTACACCTTC	CASGVTGGLGYTF
15	NA	NA	TRBV5-1	TRBJ2-3	TGCGCCAGCAGCTTGGTGGGCCCTAGCACAGATACGCAGTATTTT	CASSLVGPSTDTQYF
15	NA	NA	TRBV27	TRBJ2-3	TGTGCCAGCAGTTTATATGCAGGGAGCACAGATACGCAGTATTTT	CASSLYAGSTDTQYF
16	NA	NA	TRBV4-3	TRBJ2-5	TGCGCCAGCAGCCAGTGCCAAGGGGGGGGACAAGAGACCCAGTACTTC	CASSQCQGGGQETQYF
15	NA	NA	TRBV19	TRBJ1-5	TGTGCCACCTCTATCAGTCCAGGGGCTTATCAGCCCCAGCATTTT	CATSISPGAYQPQHF
15	NA	TRBD2	TRBV7-8	TRBJ2-5	TGTGCCAGCAGCTACCTGACTAGCGGCCAAGAGACCCAGTACTTC	CASSYLTSGQETQYF
14	NA	TRBD1	TRBV2	TRBJ1-2	TGTGCCAGCACTGACCCGGGACAGGGCTGGGGCTACACCTTC	CASTDPGQGWGYTF
15	NA	TRBD1	TRBV7-8	TRBJ2-7	TGTGCCAGTACCCTCCAGGGGGCTGTTTACTACGAGCAGTACTTC	CASTLQGAVYYEQYF
16	once	NA	TRBV2	TRBJ2-3	TGTGCCAGCAGTGAGTTTATGGCGGGGATTAAAGATACGCAGTATTTT	CASSEFMAGIKDTQYF
15	NA	TRBD1	TRBV7-9	TRBJ1-5	TGTGCCAGCAGCAGCCCGGACAGGGGCGAAGAGCCCCAGCATTTT	CASSSPDRGEEPQHF
13	NA	NA	TRBV5-1	TRBJ2-3	TGCGCCAGCAGCTCCTCGAGCACAGATACGCAGTATTTT	CASSSSSTDTQYF
15	NA	NA	TRBV5-1	TRBJ2-7	TGCGCCAGCAGCACTGGCCAGGGCAACCCCTACGAGCAGTACTTC	CASSTGQGNPYEQYF
14	NA	TRBD2	TRBV6-4	TRBJ2-1	TGTGCCAGCAGTACTAGCGGGCCCGCGAATGAGCAGTTCTTC	CASSTSGPANEQFF
14	NA	NA	TRBV6-1	TRBJ2-4	TGTGCCAGCAGTGAAACAGGGATCAAAAACATTCAGTACTTC	CASSETGIKNIQYF
14	NA	TRBD2	TRBV3-1/TRBV3-2	TRBJ2-1	TGTGCCAGCAGCCAAGAGGGAGGGTCTCCACGTGTGTTCTTC	CASSQEGGSPRVFF
12	NA	NA	TRBV19	TRBJ2-7	TGTGCCAGTCCCGGGGAACCCTACGAGCAGTACTTC	CASPGEPYEQYF
18	NA	TRBD1	TRBV6-2/TRBV6-3	TRBJ1-1	TGTGCCAGCAGCAGAGACCACGGGACAGGTAACATGAACACTGAAGCTTTCTTT	CASSRDHGTGNMNTEAFF
18	NA	NA	TRBV18	TRBJ1-2	TGTGCCAGCTCAGAAGTTTCGGCAGGGGCCTCGGGGAGCTATGGCTACACCTTC	CASSEVSAGASGSYGYTF
13	once	NA	TRBV11-1	TRBJ1-1	TGTGCCAGCAGCCTGGCGGCCCGGCGGGTCGCTTTCTTT	CASSLAARRVAFF
15	NA	TRBD2	TRBV7-9	TRBJ2-1	TGTGCCAGCAGCTCATTAGCGGGGACCTACAATGAGCAGTTCTTC	CASSSLAGTYNEQFF
14	few	TRBD1	TRBV28	TRBJ1-4	TGTGCCAGCAGGTCTACAGGGGTCGGGGAAAAACTGTTTTTT	CASRSTGVGEKLFF
15	once	NA	TRBV11-3	TRBJ2-3	TGTGCCAGCAGCCATGGAGGAACTTACACAGATACGCAGTATTTT	CASSHGGTYTDTQYF
14	NA	NA	TRBV7-9	TRBJ1-4	TGTGCCAGCAGCTTCGGTCGGGGAAACGAAAAACTGTTTTTT	CASSFGRGNEKLFF
15	NA	TRBD2	TRBV27	TRBJ2-1	TGTGCCAGCAGCCCCGGGGGGGCCTCATACAATGAGCAGTTCTTC	CASSPGGASYNEQFF
13	NA	NA	TRBV11-2	TRBJ1-6	TGTGCCAGCAGCTTGGACGCCGGAGGGCCCCTCCACTTT	CASSLDAGGPLHF
15	NA	TRBD2	TRBV7-2	TRBJ2-4	TGTGCCAGCAGCTTAGAGTCGGGGGGAGGGAACATTCAGTACTTC	CASSLESGGGNIQYF
16	NA	TRBD2	TRBV5-1	TRBJ2-3	TGCGCCAGCAGTGGACTAGCGGGGGACTTCACAGATACGCAGTATTTT	CASSGLAGDFTDTQYF
16	NA	TRBD1	TRBV5-6	TRBJ1-6	TGTGCCAGCAGCTTGATGGGACAGGGCCCCAATTCACCCCTCCACTTT	CASSLMGQGPNSPLHF
15	NA	TRBD1	TRBV7-3	TRBJ2-1	TGTGCCAGCAGCTCCGGGACAGGGCCCTACAATGAGCAGTTCTTC	CASSSGTGPYNEQFF
14	NA	NA	TRBV28	TRBJ1-2	TGTGCCAGCAGTTCTCACACAGCTAACTATGGCTACACCTTC	CASSSHTANYGYTF
12	once	NA	TRBV18	TRBJ2-7	TGTGCCAGCTCACGCGACAGGCCCCAGCAGTACTTC	CASSRDRPQQYF
14	NA	TRBD1	TRBV6-4	TRBJ2-1	TGTGCCAGCAGTGTCACCGGGACAGAAAATGAGCAGTTCTTC	CASSVTGTENEQFF
11	NA	TRBD1	TRBV29-1	TRBJ2-7	TGCAGCGGGACAGGACCCTACGAGCAGTACTTC	CSGTGPYEQYF
17	NA	NA	TRBV11-2	TRBJ2-3	TGTGCCAGCAGCTTAGATCGTGAGGTCCTTCGCACAGATACGCAGTATTTT	CASSLDREVLRTDTQYF
15	NA	NA	TRBV5-1	TRBJ1-2	TGCGCCAGCAGCGTGACAGGCGCTAGCAACTATGGCTACACCTTC	CASSVTGASNYGYTF
16	many	TRBD1	TRBV5-1	TRBJ1-2	TGCGCCAGCAGCTGGGCTACAGGGGGTTTCAACTATGGCTACACCTTC	CASSWATGGFNYGYTF
14	once	TRBD1	TRBV9	TRBJ2-7	TGTGCCAGCAGCGTAGGGACAGGGAGGTACGAGCAGTACTTC	CASSVGTGRYEQYF
14	once	NA	TRBV3-1/TRBV3-2	TRBJ1-2	TGTGCCAGCAGCCTACCGGGTCCCTTGAGAGGCTACACCTTC	CASSLPGPLRGYTF